This T cell receptor (beta chain) was documented in a study of T cell responses to AZD1222 COVID-19 vaccine. The table came from immunoSEQ multiplex PCR; TCRdb's copy has only in-frame clones and leaves some out. The table has about 150,000 clones, around nine tenths seen once. CDR1 MNHEY and CDR2 SMNVEV come from the germline V gene (reference sequence). The V end lost 5 bases, the J end lost 3 bases, and 4 bases lay between the germline ends. This CDR3 spans 11 amino acids. This TCR derives from an adult in good health. The chain links TRBV27 to TRBJ2-5; D unresolved. The material sequenced was peripheral blood, taken on day 0 of MenACWY control vaccination. CDR3 loop: CASSPEETQYF. For the CDR3, the DNA is TGTGCCAGCAGTCCTGAAGAGACCCAGTACTTC.